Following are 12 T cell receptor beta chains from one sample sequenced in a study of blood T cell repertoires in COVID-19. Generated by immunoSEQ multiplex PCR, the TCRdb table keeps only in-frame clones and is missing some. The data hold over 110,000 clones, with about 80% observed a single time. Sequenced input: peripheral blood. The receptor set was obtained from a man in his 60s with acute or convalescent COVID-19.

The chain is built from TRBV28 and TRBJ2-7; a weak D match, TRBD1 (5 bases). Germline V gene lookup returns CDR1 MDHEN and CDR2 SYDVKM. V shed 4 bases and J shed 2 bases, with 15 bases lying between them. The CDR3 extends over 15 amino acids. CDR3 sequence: CASSSRRVLTYEQYF. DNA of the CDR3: TGTGCCAGCAGTTCCCGCAGGGTTCTAACCTACGAGCAGTACTTC.

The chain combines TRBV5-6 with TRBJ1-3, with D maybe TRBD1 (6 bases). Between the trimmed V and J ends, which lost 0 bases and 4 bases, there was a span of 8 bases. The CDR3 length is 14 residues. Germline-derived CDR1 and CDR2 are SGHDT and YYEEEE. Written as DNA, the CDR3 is TGTGCCAGCAGCTTGGGGGACATGGGAAACACCATATATTTT. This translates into CASSLGDMGNTIYF.

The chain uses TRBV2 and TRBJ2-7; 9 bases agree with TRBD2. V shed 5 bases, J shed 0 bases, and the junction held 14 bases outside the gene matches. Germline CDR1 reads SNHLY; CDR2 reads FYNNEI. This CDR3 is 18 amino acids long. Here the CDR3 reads CASSKGRASGAYSYEQYF. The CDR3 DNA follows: TGTGCCAGCAGTAAGGGTCGGGCTAGCGGGGCCTACTCCTACGAGCAGTACTTC.

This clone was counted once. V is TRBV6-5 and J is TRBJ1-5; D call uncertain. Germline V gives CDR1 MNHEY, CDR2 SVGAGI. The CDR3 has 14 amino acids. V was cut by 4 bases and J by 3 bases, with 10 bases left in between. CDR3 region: CASSLQFLNQPQHF. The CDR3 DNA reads TGTGCCAGCAGTTTACAGTTCCTCAATCAGCCCCAGCATTTT.

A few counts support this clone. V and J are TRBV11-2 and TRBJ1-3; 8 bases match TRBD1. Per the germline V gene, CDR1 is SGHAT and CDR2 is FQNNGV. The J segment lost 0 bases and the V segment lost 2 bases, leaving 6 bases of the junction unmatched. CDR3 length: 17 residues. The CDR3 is CASSLIQGALSGNTIYF. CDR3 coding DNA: TGTGCCAGCAGCTTAATCCAGGGGGCCCTCTCTGGAAACACCATATATTTT.

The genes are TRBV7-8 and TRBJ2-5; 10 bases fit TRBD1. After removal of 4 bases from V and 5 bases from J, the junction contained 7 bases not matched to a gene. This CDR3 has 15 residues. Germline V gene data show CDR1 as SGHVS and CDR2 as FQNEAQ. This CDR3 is CASSSDRGHGETQYF. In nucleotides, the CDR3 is TGTGCCAGCAGCTCAGACAGGGGGCATGGGGAGACCCAGTACTTC.

Here the CDR3 reads CASSLDRGNEKLFF. The CDR3, as DNA: TGTGCCAGCTCACTGGACAGGGGTAATGAAAAACTGTTTTTT. V is TRBV18 and J is TRBJ1-4; 9 bases are a match to TRBD1. J gave up 4 bases and V 4 bases, and 1 base lay outside the gene matches. From germline, CDR1 is KGHSH and CDR2 LQKENI. There are 14 residues in the CDR3.

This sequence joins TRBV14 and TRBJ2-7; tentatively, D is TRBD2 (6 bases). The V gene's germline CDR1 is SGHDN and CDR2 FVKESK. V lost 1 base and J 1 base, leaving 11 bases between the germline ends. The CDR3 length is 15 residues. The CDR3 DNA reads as TGTGCCAGCAGCCAAGGGCGGGGCGGATCCTACGAGCAGTACTTC. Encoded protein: CASSQGRGGSYEQYF.

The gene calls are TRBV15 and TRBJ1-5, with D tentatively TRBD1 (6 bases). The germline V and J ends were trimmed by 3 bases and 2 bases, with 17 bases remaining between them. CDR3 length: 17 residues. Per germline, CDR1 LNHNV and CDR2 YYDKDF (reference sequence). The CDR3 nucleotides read TGTGCCACCAGCAGCCACAGTACAGGGATTGGCAATCAGCCCCAGCATTTT. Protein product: CATSSHSTGIGNQPQHF.

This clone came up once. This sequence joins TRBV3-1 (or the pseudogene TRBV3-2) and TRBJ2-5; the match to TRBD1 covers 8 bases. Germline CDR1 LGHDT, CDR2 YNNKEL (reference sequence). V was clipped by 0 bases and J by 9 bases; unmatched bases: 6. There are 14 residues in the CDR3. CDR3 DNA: TGTGCCAGCAGCCAAGATAGGGTGACAGGGGCCCAGTACTTC. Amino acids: CASSQDRVTGAQYF.

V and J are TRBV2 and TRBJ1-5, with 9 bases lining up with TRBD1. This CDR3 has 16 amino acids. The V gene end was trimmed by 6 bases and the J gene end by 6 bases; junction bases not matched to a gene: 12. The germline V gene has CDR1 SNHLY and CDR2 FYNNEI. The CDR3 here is CASSGDRALKSQPQHF. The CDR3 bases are TGTGCCAGCAGCGGGGACAGGGCCCTGAAAAGTCAGCCCCAGCATTTT.

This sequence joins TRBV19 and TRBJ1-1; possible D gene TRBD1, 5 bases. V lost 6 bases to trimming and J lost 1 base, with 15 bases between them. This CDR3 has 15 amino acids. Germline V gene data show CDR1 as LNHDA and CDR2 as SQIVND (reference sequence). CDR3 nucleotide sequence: TGTGCCAGTAGGTTATTCCCAGGGTCGAACACTGAAGCTTTCTTT. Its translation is CASRLFPGSNTEAFF.